This T cell receptor (beta chain) was captured in a study of graft-versus-host responses after intestinal transplantation. Study results and limitations: Some patients had graft-donor T cell macrochimerism, and their allografts showed high graft-versus-host to host-versus-graft clonal ratios.

Clones were sequenced by immunoSEQ multiplex PCR, and TCRdb holds only the in-frame ones, with some missing. The sample has roughly 10,000 clones, 94% seen once; the top ten hold roughly 2.2%. CDR1 MGHRA and CDR2 YSYEKL come from the germline V gene. The V gene lost 0 bases and the J gene lost 5 bases, with 13 bases spanning the gap. CDR3 length: 15 amino acids. Details on this clone: Its antigen is not identified.

The chain is built from TRBV4-1 and TRBJ2-5; no definite D call. The sequencing here drew on PBMCs, taken 8 days after intestinal transplant. The source of this sequence is a human patient who received an intestinal transplant, so some T cells may come from the graft donor. CDR3 coding DNA: TGCGCCAGCAGCCAAGATTTTGGGGTTGGGGAGACCCAGTACTTC. It translates to CASSQDFGVGETQYF.